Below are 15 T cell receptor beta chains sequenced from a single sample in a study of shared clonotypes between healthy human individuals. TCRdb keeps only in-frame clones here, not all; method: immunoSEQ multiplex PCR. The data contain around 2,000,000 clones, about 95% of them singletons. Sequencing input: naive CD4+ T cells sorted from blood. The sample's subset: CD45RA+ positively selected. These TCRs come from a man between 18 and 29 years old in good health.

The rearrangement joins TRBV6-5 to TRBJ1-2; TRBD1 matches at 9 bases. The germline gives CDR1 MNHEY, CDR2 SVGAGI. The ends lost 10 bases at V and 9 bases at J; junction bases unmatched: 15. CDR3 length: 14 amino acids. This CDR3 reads CATRTPGQGSSYTF. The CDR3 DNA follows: TGTGCCACCAGAACTCCGGGACAGGGTTCTAGCTACACCTTC.

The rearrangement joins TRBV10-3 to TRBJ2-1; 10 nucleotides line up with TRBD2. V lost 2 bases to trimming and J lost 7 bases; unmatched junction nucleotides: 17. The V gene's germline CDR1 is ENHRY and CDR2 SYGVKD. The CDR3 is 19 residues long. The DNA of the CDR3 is TGTGCCATCAGTGAGAGGGTGCTTTGGACTAGCGGTCGGGGTAATGAGCAGTTCTTC. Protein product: CAISERVLWTSGRGNEQFF.

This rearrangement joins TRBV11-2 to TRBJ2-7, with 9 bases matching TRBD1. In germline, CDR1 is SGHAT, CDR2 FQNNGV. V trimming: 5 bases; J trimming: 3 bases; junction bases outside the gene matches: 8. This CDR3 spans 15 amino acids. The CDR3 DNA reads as TGTGCCAGCAGCGACCCGGGACAGGGAGTCTACGAGCAGTACTTC. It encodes CASSDPGQGVYEQYF. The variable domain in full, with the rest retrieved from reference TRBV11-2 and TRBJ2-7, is EAGVAQSPRYKIIEKRQSVAFWCNPISGHATLYWYQQILGQGPKLLIQFQNNGVVDDSQLPKDRFSAERLKGVDSTLKIQPAKLEDSAVYLCASSDPGQGVYEQYFGPGTRLTVT.

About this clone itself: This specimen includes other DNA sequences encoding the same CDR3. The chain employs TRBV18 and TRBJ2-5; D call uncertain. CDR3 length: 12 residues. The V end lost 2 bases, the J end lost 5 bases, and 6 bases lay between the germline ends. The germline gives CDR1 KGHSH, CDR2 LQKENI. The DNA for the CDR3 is TGTGCCAGCTCACCATTACTGGAGACCCAGTACTTC. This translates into CASSPLLETQYF.

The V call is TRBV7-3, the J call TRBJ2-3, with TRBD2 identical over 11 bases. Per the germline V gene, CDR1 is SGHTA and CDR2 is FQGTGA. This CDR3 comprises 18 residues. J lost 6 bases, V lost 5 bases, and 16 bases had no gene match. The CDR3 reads CASSPGGPSGGWKDTQYF. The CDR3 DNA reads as TGTGCCAGCAGCCCAGGAGGTCCTAGCGGGGGGTGGAAGGATACGCAGTATTTT.

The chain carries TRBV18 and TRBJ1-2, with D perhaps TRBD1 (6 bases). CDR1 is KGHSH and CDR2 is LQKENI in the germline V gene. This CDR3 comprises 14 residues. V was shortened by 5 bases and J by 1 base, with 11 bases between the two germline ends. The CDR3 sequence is CASSSDSFNYGYTF. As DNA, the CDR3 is TGTGCCAGCTCATCGGACAGCTTTAACTATGGCTACACCTTC.

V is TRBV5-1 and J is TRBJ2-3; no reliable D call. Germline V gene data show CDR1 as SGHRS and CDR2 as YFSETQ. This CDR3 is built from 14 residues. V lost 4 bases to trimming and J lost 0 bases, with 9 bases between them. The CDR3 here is CASSARPSTDTQYF. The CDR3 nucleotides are TGCGCCAGCAGCGCCCGGCCCAGCACAGATACGCAGTATTTT.

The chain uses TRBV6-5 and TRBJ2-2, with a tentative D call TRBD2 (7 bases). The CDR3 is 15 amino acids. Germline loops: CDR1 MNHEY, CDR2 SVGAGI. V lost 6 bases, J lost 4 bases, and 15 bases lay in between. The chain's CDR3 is CASSPGLGGTGELFF. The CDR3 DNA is TGTGCCAGCAGCCCCGGACTAGGGGGCACCGGGGAGCTGTTTTTT.

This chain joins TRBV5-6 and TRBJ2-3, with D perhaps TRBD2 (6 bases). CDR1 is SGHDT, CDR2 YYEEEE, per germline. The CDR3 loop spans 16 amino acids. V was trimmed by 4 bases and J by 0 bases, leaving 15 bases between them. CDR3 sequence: CASSPETTRSTDTQYF. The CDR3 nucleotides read TGTGCCAGCAGCCCCGAAACGACTAGAAGCACAGATACGCAGTATTTT.

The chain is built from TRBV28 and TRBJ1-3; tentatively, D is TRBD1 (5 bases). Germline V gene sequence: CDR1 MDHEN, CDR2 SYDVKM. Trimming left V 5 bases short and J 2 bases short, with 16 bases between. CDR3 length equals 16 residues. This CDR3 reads CASSGAIGAPGNTIYF. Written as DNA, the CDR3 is TGTGCCAGCAGTGGGGCGATAGGTGCTCCTGGAAACACCATATATTTT.

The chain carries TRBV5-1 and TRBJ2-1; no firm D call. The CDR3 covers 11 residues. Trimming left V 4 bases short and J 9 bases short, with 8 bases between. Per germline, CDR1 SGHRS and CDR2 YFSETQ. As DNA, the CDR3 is TGCGCCAGCAGCCTTCTCAGTGAGCAGTTCTTC. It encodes CASSLLSEQFF.

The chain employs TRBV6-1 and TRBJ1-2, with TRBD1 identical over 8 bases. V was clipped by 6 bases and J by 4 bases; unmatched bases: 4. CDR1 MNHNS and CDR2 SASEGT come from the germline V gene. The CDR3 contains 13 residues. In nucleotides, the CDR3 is TGTGCCAGCAGAACAGGGGGGGGCTATGGCTACACCTTC. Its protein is CASRTGGGYGYTF.

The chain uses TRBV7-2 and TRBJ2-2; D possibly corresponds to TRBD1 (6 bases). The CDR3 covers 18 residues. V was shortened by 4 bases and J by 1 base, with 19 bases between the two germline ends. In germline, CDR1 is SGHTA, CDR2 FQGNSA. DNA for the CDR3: TGTGCCAGCAGCTCGCGCGAATCCGGGACATTGAACACCGGGGAGCTGTTTTTT. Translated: CASSSRESGTLNTGELFF.

CDR3 bases: TGTGCCAGCAGCTTGATCGGCGGGAGCGGGAAGACCCAGTACTTC. It codes for CASSLIGGSGKTQYF. The genes are TRBV5-5 and TRBJ2-5; 7 bases fit TRBD2. Germline V gives CDR1 SGHKS, CDR2 YYEKEE (reference sequence). Losses at the gene ends were 1 base for V and 6 bases for J; bases not matched to a gene: 9. This CDR3 region has 15 residues. Together with reference TRBV5-5 and TRBJ2-5, the CDR3 gives the full variable domain: DAGVTQSPTHLIKTRGQQVTLRCSPISGHKSVSWYQQVLGQGPQFIFQYYEKEERGRGNFPDRFSARQFPNYSSELNVNALLLGDSALYLCASSLIGGSGKTQYFGPGTRLLVL.

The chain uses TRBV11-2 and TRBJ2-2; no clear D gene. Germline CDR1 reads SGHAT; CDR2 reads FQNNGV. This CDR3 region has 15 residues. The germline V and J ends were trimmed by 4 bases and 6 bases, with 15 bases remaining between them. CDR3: CASSSQAFPAGELFF. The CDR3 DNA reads TGTGCCAGCAGCTCCCAAGCGTTTCCGGCCGGGGAGCTGTTTTTT.